The 25 T cell receptor beta chains below were found in one sample sequenced in a study of CD8+ T cells in alopecia areata. Isolated RNA was reverse transcribed into cDNA used as the sequencing template. The method was immunoSEQ multiplex PCR; TCRdb's version includes in-frame clones alone and lacks a portion of them. This table holds around 80,000 clones, approximately 50% found once. Specimen: NKG2D-high CD8+ T cells sorted from blood. These receptors all stem from a human donor with alopecia areata.

This clone was seen a single time. The genes are TRBV5-6 and TRBJ2-7; tentatively, D is TRBD1 (7 bases). The V and J ends lost 9 bases and 4 bases respectively, with 23 bases between them. This CDR3 is 15 amino acids long. Germline CDR1 is SGHDT and CDR2 is YYEEEE. In DNA, the CDR3 is TGTGCCACCTATGGGTGGTGGAGGGGGCTTTACGAGCAGTACTTC. This sequence encodes CATYGWWRGLYEQYF. Filled out from reference TRBV5-6 and TRBJ2-7, the complete variable domain reads DAGVTQSPTHLIKTRGQQVTLRCSPKSGHDTVSWYQQALGQGPQFIFQYYEEEERQRGNFPDRFSGHQFPNYSSELNVNALLLGDSALYLCATYGWWRGLYEQYFGPGTRLTVT.

The chain joins TRBV4-2 to TRBJ2-5; TRBD2 matches 9 bases. V was clipped by 0 bases and J by 0 bases; unmatched bases: 11. Germline CDR1 and CDR2: LGHNA and YNFKEQ. The CDR3 is 19 residues long. CDR3 loop: CASSQEKDSGGLYQETQYF. In DNA form, the CDR3 reads TGTGCCAGCAGCCAAGAAAAGGATAGCGGGGGCTTGTACCAAGAGACCCAGTACTTC.

The rearrangement links TRBV28 to TRBJ1-1, with 10 nucleotides matching TRBD1. This CDR3 is built from 14 residues. V lost 5 bases to trimming and J lost 4 bases; unmatched junction nucleotides: 4. CDR1 and CDR2 from the germline V gene are MDHEN and SYDVKM. The CDR3 sequence: CASSPWTGGTEAFF. The CDR3 DNA is TGTGCCAGCAGTCCATGGACAGGGGGCACTGAAGCTTTCTTT.

The chain carries TRBV27 and TRBJ1-5; D not resolved. V was clipped by 5 bases and J by 6 bases, with 11 bases between them. CDR1 MNHEY and CDR2 SMNVEV come from the germline V gene (reference sequence). This CDR3 spans 13 amino acids. The DNA of the CDR3 is TGTGCCAGCAGTCCCGTATCGGGTCAGCCCCAGCATTTT. As protein: CASSPVSGQPQHF.

The chain joins TRBV28 to TRBJ2-7; a weak D match, TRBD1 (6 bases). Germline CDR1 is MDHEN and CDR2 is SYDVKM. V shed 2 bases and J shed 1 base, with 6 bases lying between them. There are 13 residues in the CDR3. The CDR3 reads CASSLGQSYEQYF. The CDR3 region has the DNA TGTGCCAGCAGTTTAGGACAGTCCTACGAGCAGTACTTC.

This clone was detected only a few times. The chain combines TRBV29-1 with TRBJ2-7; D gene unclear. CDR1 SQVTM and CDR2 ANQGSEA come from the germline V gene. This CDR3 has 15 residues. V lost 0 bases, J lost 0 bases, and 12 bases lay in between. The CDR3 bases are TGCAGCGTTGAAGATGGGGTGGGTGACTCCTACGAGCAGTACTTC. Amino acids: CSVEDGVGDSYEQYF.

For this clone: At one of its ends the junction is not consistent with the germline gene, which may arise from a read error. This chain joins TRBV7-7 and TRBJ2-1; 10 positions match TRBD2. The germline CDR1 and CDR2 sequences are SSHAT and FNYEAQ (reference sequence). The CDR3 spans 13 residues. The CDR3 nucleotides read TGTGCTAGCAGCTTCGGGACTAGCGCTGAGCAGTTCTTC. Amino acid sequence: CASSFGTSAEQFF.

This clone has only a few counts. The CDR3 loop reads CASSIDPGLGGTGELFF. In nucleotides, the CDR3 is TGTGCCAGTAGTATAGATCCGGGACTAGGTGGCACCGGGGAGCTGTTTTTT. This chain links TRBV19 with TRBJ2-2, with 8 positions matching TRBD2. V lost 0 bases and J lost 4; bases outside the gene matches: 7. The CDR3 extends over 17 amino acids. Germline CDR1 and CDR2: LNHDA and SQIVND (reference sequence).

The rearrangement joins TRBV29-1 to TRBJ2-7; D is uncertain. Germline-derived CDR1 and CDR2 are SQVTM and ANQGSEA. Trimming removed 3 bases from V and 0 bases from J, with 9 bases in between. There are 13 residues in the CDR3. The CDR3 bases are TGCAGCGTTGAGTTTCCCAGCTCCTACGAGCAGTACTTC. As protein: CSVEFPSSYEQYF.

The genes are TRBV7-9 and TRBJ1-1; TRBD1 matches at 8 bases. J lost 3 bases, V lost 4 bases, and 10 bases had no gene match. The CDR3 consists of 16 residues. From germline, CDR1 is SEHNR and CDR2 FQNEAQ (reference sequence). DNA for the CDR3: TGTGCCAGCAGCTCGACAGGGGTATGGGTTGACACTGAAGCTTTCTTT. Translated: CASSSTGVWVDTEAFF.

This clone turned up a few times. The V gene is TRBV29-1, the J gene TRBJ1-4; 7 bases fit TRBD1. The CDR3 is made up of 14 amino acids. Germline lookup yields CDR1 SQVTM and CDR2 ANQGSEA. With V trimmed by 4 bases and J by 3 bases, 5 bases remained unmatched. CDR3 bases: TGCAGCGTTGTTTCCGGGACAGCTAATGAAAAACTGTTTTTT. Translated, it gives CSVVSGTANEKLFF.

The chain is built from TRBV29-1 and TRBJ1-2, with D perhaps TRBD1 (5 bases). The CDR3 loop spans 13 amino acids. V was cut by 3 bases and J by 3 bases, with 11 bases left in between. Germline-derived CDR1 and CDR2 are SQVTM and ANQGSEA. CDR3 loop: CSVDAEGYYGYTF. The CDR3 DNA follows: TGCAGCGTTGACGCCGAGGGGTACTATGGCTACACCTTC.

The gene calls are TRBV18 and TRBJ2-1; 7 nucleotides line up with TRBD2. The CDR3 consists of 15 residues. With V trimmed by 8 bases and J by 8 bases, 15 bases remained unmatched. Germline V lookup: CDR1 KGHSH, CDR2 LQKENI. The CDR3 DNA follows: TGTGCCAGCGCCTCGGAGGGAGGGCCCTCGGATGAGCAGTTCTTC. It codes for CASASEGGPSDEQFF.

The chain uses TRBV5-6 and TRBJ1-5; D not resolved. The CDR3 runs to 12 residues. Germline V gene sequence: CDR1 SGHDT, CDR2 YYEEEE. V was trimmed by 4 bases and J by 5 bases, leaving 7 bases between them. In DNA form, the CDR3 reads TGTGCCAGCAGCGTTGGGGATCAGCCCCAGCATTTT. This sequence encodes CASSVGDQPQHF.

The J gene is TRBJ1-2, the V gene TRBV29-1; tentatively, D is TRBD1 (6 bases). V was shortened by 6 bases and J by 7 bases, with 18 bases between the two germline ends. Germline V gene sequence: CDR1 SQVTM, CDR2 ANQGSEA. CDR3 length: 13 residues. The CDR3 sequence: CSVPDSYNPGYTF. The CDR3 DNA reads TGCAGCGTGCCGGACAGCTACAACCCTGGCTACACCTTC.

This clone was seen more than once but under ten times. The chain couples TRBV28 to TRBJ2-7; 8 bases map to TRBD1. Germline V gene data show CDR1 as MDHEN and CDR2 as SYDVKM. CDR3 size: 14 residues. J was trimmed by 7 bases and V by 5 bases; bases with no gene match: 10. The CDR3 sequence: CASSPRTGPGEQYF. In DNA form, the CDR3 reads TGTGCCAGCAGTCCGAGGACAGGGCCGGGAGAGCAGTACTTC.

Regarding this clone: This CDR3 is also generated by other DNA sequences in the sample. The CDR3 DNA sequence: TGTGCCAGCCGACAGGGGACGAACACTGAAGCTTTCTTT. Translation gives CASRQGTNTEAFF. The chain recombines TRBV27 with TRBJ1-1; TRBD1 matches at 8 bases. The CDR3 covers 13 residues. Germline loops: CDR1 MNHEY, CDR2 SMNVEV (reference sequence). With 8 bases clipped from V and 1 base from J, the junction kept 3 bases outside the gene matches.

This rearrangement joins TRBV4-3 to TRBJ2-1, with no clear D. V was trimmed by 0 bases and J by 5 bases, leaving 11 bases between them. Germline values: CDR1 LGHNA, CDR2 YSLEER. CDR3 length: 15 residues. The chain's CDR3 is CASSQDLYGNNEQFF. CDR3 coding DNA: TGCGCCAGCAGCCAAGATTTGTATGGAAACAATGAGCAGTTCTTC.

The rearrangement links TRBV4-1 to TRBJ2-1, with 7 bases matching TRBD2. V shed 4 bases, J shed 7 bases, and the junction held 10 bases outside the gene matches. Germline values: CDR1 MGHRA, CDR2 YSYEKL. The CDR3 is made up of 15 amino acids. The CDR3 protein is CASSLNFGGGNEQFF. The CDR3, as DNA: TGCGCCAGCAGCCTAAATTTCGGGGGAGGGAATGAGCAGTTCTTC.

The chain is built from TRBV27 and TRBJ1-2; D possibly corresponds to TRBD1 (5 bases). CDR1 and CDR2 (germline): MNHEY, SMNVEV (reference sequence). The V end lost 2 bases, the J end lost 8 bases, and 9 bases lay between the germline ends. The CDR3 runs to 12 residues. CDR3 residues: CASSLGGVGYTF. In nucleotides, the CDR3 is TGTGCCAGCAGTTTAGGGGGAGTGGGCTACACCTTC.

The V call is TRBV2, the J call TRBJ2-2; D might be TRBD2 (6 bases). Germline CDR1 is SNHLY and CDR2 is FYNNEI. The CDR3 is made up of 17 amino acids. The V end was cut by 7 bases, the J end by 3 bases, with 21 bases between. As DNA, the CDR3 is TGTGCCAGCACCGAAACTGGAGGGCAGGGACACACCGGGGAGCTGTTTTTT. Translating gives CASTETGGQGHTGELFF.

This clone is labeled as medium-sized. The rearrangement links TRBV28 to TRBJ2-7, with D possibly TRBD1 on 5 matching bases. Trimming shortened V by 5 bases and J by 6 bases, and 20 bases separated the two germline ends. The CDR3 contains 15 residues. Germline-derived CDR1 and CDR2 are MDHEN and SYDVKM. This CDR3 reads CASSHKGSRVVEQYF. The CDR3 region has the DNA TGTGCCAGCAGTCACAAGGGGTCCAGGGTGGTCGAGCAGTACTTC.

The table lists this clone with a few counts. V is TRBV28 and J is TRBJ2-3, with 10 positions matching TRBD2. The V and J ends lost 10 bases and 0 bases, in that order; junction bases with no gene match: 7. Looked up from germline, CDR1 is MDHEN and CDR2 is SYDVKM. The CDR3 loop spans 15 amino acids. This CDR3 is CATNSGGPSTDTQYF. CDR3 in DNA: TGTGCCACCAATAGCGGGGGGCCTAGCACAGATACGCAGTATTTT.

This clone was recorded only once. The J gene is TRBJ2-2, the V gene TRBV9; D unresolved. The CDR3 spans 16 residues. Between the trimmed V and J ends, which lost 4 bases and 1 base, there was a span of 14 bases. Germline V CDR1 and CDR2: SGDLS, YYNGEE. The CDR3 DNA reads as TGTGCCAGCAGCCCTGTAGACGTTAGGAACACCGGGGAGCTGTTTTTT. It encodes CASSPVDVRNTGELFF.

The rearrangement uses TRBV5-1 and TRBJ2-5; D remains unclear. The CDR3 length is 15 residues. The V end lost 3 bases, the J end lost 7 bases, and 19 bases lay between the germline ends. CDR1 is SGHRS, CDR2 YFSETQ, per germline. The CDR3 loop reads CASSSADSGPGTQYF. CDR3 DNA sequence: TGCGCCAGCAGCTCAGCAGACTCAGGCCCGGGGACCCAGTACTTC.